A selection of T cell receptor beta chains follows, all from one sample in a study of blood T cell repertoires in COVID-19. Clones were sequenced by immunoSEQ multiplex PCR, and TCRdb holds only the in-frame ones, with some missing. This sample has a few hundred thousand clones, with 70% to 90% found just once. Sequenced input: peripheral blood. The receptors were sampled from a man in his 60s with acute or convalescent COVID-19. The CDR3 runs from the conserved cysteine through the conserved F or W. A D gene is named only where the DNA matches it firmly. Expanded clones get a size class; other rows say once, few or many, or leave the size out.

>NA|NA|TRBV6-5|TRBJ1-1
CASSYSTRANTEAFF
TGTGCCAGCAGTTACTCGACCAGGGCGAACACTGAAGCTTTCTTT
>NA|NA|TRBV30|TRBJ1-1
CAWEGQNTEAFF
TGTGCCTGGGAGGGACAGAACACTGAAGCTTTCTTT
>NA|NA|TRBV2|TRBJ1-2
CASSEHPGVLSNYGYTF
TGTGCCAGCAGTGAACATCCAGGGGTTCTCTCTAACTATGGCTACACCTTC
>TRBD1|NA|TRBV27|TRBJ2-7
CASSFLGQGARYEQYF
TGTGCCAGCAGTTTCCTGGGACAGGGGGCGCGTTACGAGCAGTACTTC
>NA|NA|TRBV9|TRBJ1-3
CASSPREENTIYF
TGTGCCAGCAGCCCTCGGGAGGAAAACACCATATATTTT
>TRBD1|NA|TRBV5-6|TRBJ1-6
CASTGQPKAPLHF
TGTGCCAGCACGGGACAGCCCAAGGCACCCCTCCACTTT
>NA|NA|TRBV6-6|TRBJ1-1
CASSPSGTKAFF
TGTGCCAGCAGCCCATCCGGGACTAAGGCTTTCTTT
>NA|NA|TRBV12-3/TRBV12-4|TRBJ2-7
CASSPAVTYEQYF
TGTGCCAGCAGCCCAGCGGTAACCTACGAGCAGTACTTC
>TRBD1|NA|TRBV5-5|TRBJ1-1
CASSLERGRDEAFF
TGTGCCAGCAGCTTGGAGAGGGGGCGGGATGAAGCTTTCTTT
>TRBD2|NA|TRBV7-2|TRBJ2-1
CASKTGLAGGEQFF
TGTGCCTCAAAAACGGGACTAGCGGGAGGCGAGCAGTTCTTC
>TRBD1|NA|TRBV6-6|TRBJ1-2
CASSPGQIYGYTF
TGTGCCAGCAGTCCGGGACAGATCTATGGCTACACCTTC
>NA|NA|TRBV3-1/TRBV3-2|TRBJ1-4
CASSQSGQGSEKLFF
TGTGCCAGCAGCCAATCGGGACAAGGGAGTGAAAAACTGTTTTTT
>NA|few|TRBV27|TRBJ1-2
CASSFALGGIYGYTF
TGTGCCAGCAGTTTTGCCCTGGGGGGGATCTATGGCTACACCTTC
>NA|NA|TRBV4-3|TRBJ2-7
CASSQARGALEQYF
TGCGCCAGCAGCCAAGCTCGGGGGGCCCTGGAGCAGTACTTC
>NA|NA|TRBV30|TRBJ2-3
CAWRQGHTTDTQYF
TGTGCCTGGAGACAGGGACATACCACAGATACGCAGTATTTT
>NA|NA|TRBV14|TRBJ2-2
CASSPELAGELFF
TGTGCCAGCAGCCCGGAGTTGGCCGGGGAGCTGTTTTTT
>NA|NA|TRBV18|TRBJ2-7
CASSPSNQGLAEQYF
TGTGCCAGCTCCCCCTCCAACCAGGGACTTGCCGAGCAGTACTTC
>TRBD2|NA|TRBV6-2/TRBV6-3|TRBJ2-1
CASSLLAEHNEQFF
TGTGCCAGCAGCCTTCTAGCGGAGCACAATGAGCAGTTCTTC
>TRBD1|NA|TRBV5-1|TRBJ2-2
CASSPGQGGDTGELFF
TGCGCCAGCAGCCCCGGACAGGGTGGGGACACCGGGGAGCTGTTTTTT
>TRBD1|few|TRBV7-9|TRBJ2-3
CASSLAGQGSTDTQYF
TGTGCCAGCAGCTTAGCGGGACAGGGGAGCACAGATACGCAGTATTTT
>NA|NA|TRBV2|TRBJ1-1
CASKNRENTEAFF
TGTGCCAGCAAGAACAGGGAGAACACTGAAGCTTTCTTT
>NA|NA|TRBV4-3|TRBJ2-2
CASSQDPGLVGGELFF
TGCGCCAGCAGCCAAGACCCAGGGTTAGTTGGCGGGGAGCTGTTTTTT
>NA|NA|TRBV27|TRBJ1-5
CASRKQESGQPQHF
TGTGCCAGCAGGAAACAGGAATCGGGTCAGCCCCAGCATTTT
>NA|NA|TRBV6-5|TRBJ2-7
CASSPDRSSSYEQYF
TGTGCCAGCAGCCCCGACAGGAGCAGCTCCTACGAGCAGTACTTC
>NA|NA|TRBV9|TRBJ2-7
CASSVAGTDKYEQYF
TGTGCCAGCAGCGTAGCAGGGACTGACAAGTACGAGCAGTACTTC
>NA|NA|TRBV11-3|TRBJ2-7
CASTFSRDREQYF
TGTGCCAGCACCTTTTCCCGTGACAGGGAGCAGTACTTC
>TRBD1|NA|TRBV7-8|TRBJ1-5
CASSETGEIQPQHF
TGTGCCAGCAGCGAAACAGGGGAGATTCAGCCCCAGCATTTT
>TRBD2|NA|TRBV18|TRBJ2-7
CASSGLADAYEQYF
TGTGCCAGCTCCGGACTAGCGGATGCCTACGAGCAGTACTTC
>NA|NA|TRBV7-2|TRBJ1-2
CASSSRISGGYTF
TGTGCCAGCAGCTCTCGTATTTCGGGGGGCTACACCTTC
>TRBD1|few|TRBV18|TRBJ2-7
CASSRQGGRSYEQYF
TGTGCCAGCTCACGACAGGGCGGCAGATCCTACGAGCAGTACTTC
>TRBD1|NA|TRBV6-5|TRBJ2-3
CASSLGTATDTQYF
TGTGCCAGCAGCCTCGGGACAGCCACAGATACGCAGTATTTT